The 11 T cell receptor beta chains given below trace back to one sample, sequenced in a study of blood T cell repertoires in COVID-19. Produced via immunoSEQ multiplex PCR; TCRdb's table is partial and in-frame only. Among around 320,000 clones listed, roughly 89% were seen once. Sequencing was performed on PBMCs or T cells enriched from blood (not recorded which). The origin of the receptors is a young woman with acute COVID-19.

The rearrangement links TRBV7-9 to TRBJ2-5; 7 nucleotides match TRBD1. V lost 5 bases to trimming and J lost 1 base; unmatched junction nucleotides: 4. The CDR3 contains 14 residues. Germline V lookup: CDR1 SEHNR, CDR2 FQNEAQ (reference sequence). The CDR3 DNA sequence: TGTGCCAGCAGCCCTAGGGACAGCCAAGAGACCCAGTACTTC. Residues: CASSPRDSQETQYF.

There are a few counts of this clone. The gene calls are TRBV11-1 and TRBJ1-1, with 9 bases fitting TRBD1. CDR3 length equals 13 residues. CDR1 and CDR2 (germline): SGHAT, FQDESV (reference sequence). V trimming: 5 bases; J trimming: 5 bases; junction bases outside the gene matches: 3. The CDR3 protein is CASSRDRETEAFF. The CDR3 DNA follows: TGTGCCAGCAGCAGGGACAGGGAAACTGAAGCTTTCTTT.

The chain employs TRBV7-9 and TRBJ2-5; tentatively, D is TRBD1 (6 bases). V shed 8 bases and J shed 5 bases, with 15 bases lying between them. Germline values: CDR1 SEHNR, CDR2 FQNEAQ (reference sequence). The CDR3 extends over 13 amino acids. The CDR3 bases are TGTGCCAGCGGTAGGGGGATAGGGGAGACCCAGTACTTC. It specifies CASGRGIGETQYF.

The gene calls are TRBV5-6 and TRBJ1-4; D may be TRBD1 (6 bases). The CDR3 sequence is 14 residues long. Germline loops: CDR1 SGHDT, CDR2 YYEEEE. The V end was cut by 3 bases, the J end by 8 bases, with 14 bases between. As DNA, the CDR3 is TGTGCCAGCAGCTCGTACAGGGTTCGGGAAAAACTGTTTTTT. Translation gives CASSSYRVREKLFF.

This clone was counted only a few times. The chain joins TRBV19 to TRBJ1-6, with TRBD1 identical over 10 bases. CDR1 is LNHDA and CDR2 is SQIVND in the germline V gene (reference sequence). This CDR3 has 13 amino acids. V lost 7 bases to trimming and J lost 7 bases; unmatched junction nucleotides: 1. The chain's CDR3 is CASKGQGNSPLHF. DNA of the CDR3: TGTGCCAGTAAGGGACAGGGGAATTCACCCCTCCACTTT.

The V gene is TRBV19, the J gene TRBJ1-5; D may be TRBD1 (5 bases). Trimming removed 5 bases at V and 1 base at J, with 12 bases between. CDR1 LNHDA and CDR2 SQIVND come from the germline V gene (reference sequence). The CDR3 runs 15 residues. The CDR3: CASSPQGTSNQPQHF. CDR3 bases: TGTGCCAGTAGTCCTCAGGGTACCAGCAATCAGCCCCAGCATTTT.

The CDR3 region is CASSSSGFFPDTQYF. The CDR3 DNA reads TGTGCCAGCAGTTCCTCAGGGTTCTTCCCAGATACGCAGTATTTT. The chain links TRBV28 to TRBJ2-3; D might be TRBD1 (5 bases). This CDR3 contains 15 residues. With 4 bases removed from V and 4 bases from J, the gap between germline ends came to 15 bases. Germline V CDR1 and CDR2: MDHEN, SYDVKM.

The rearrangement uses TRBV7-9 and TRBJ1-1, with D perhaps matching TRBD1 (5 bases). Germline V gives CDR1 SEHNR, CDR2 FQNEAQ (reference sequence). The CDR3 has 14 amino acids. Trimming cost V 7 bases and J 6 bases, with 18 bases left between them. The CDR3 sequence is CASKDRGGTAEAFF. CDR3 sequence (DNA): TGTGCCAGCAAAGACCGGGGGGGAACCGCTGAAGCTTTCTTT.

V gene TRBV28 combines with J gene TRBJ1-5, with D unclear. The CDR3 is made up of 13 amino acids. Trimming cost V 5 bases and J 6 bases, with 11 bases left between them. The germline gives CDR1 MDHEN, CDR2 SYDVKM. The CDR3 bases are TGTGCCAGCAGTACATTTTCTCCTCAGCCCCAGCATTTT. This translates into CASSTFSPQPQHF.

J is TRBJ1-5 and V is TRBV2; the D gene is possibly TRBD1 (6 bases). V lost 2 bases and J 9 bases, leaving 26 bases between the germline ends. The CDR3 contains 18 residues. Per the germline V gene, CDR1 is SNHLY and CDR2 is FYNNEI. CDR3 nucleotides: TGTGCCAGCAGTGAAATTCGGACAGCCTATACCGACCGTGGGCCCCAGCATTTT. Residues: CASSEIRTAYTDRGPQHF.

Only a few counts were recorded for this clone. Other DNA sequences in the same sample also yield this CDR3. The chain couples TRBV19 to TRBJ1-1; D might be TRBD1 (6 bases). Germline values: CDR1 LNHDA, CDR2 SQIVND (reference sequence). This CDR3 comprises 14 residues. V dropped 5 bases and J dropped 4 bases, with 14 bases sitting between them. CDR3 bases: TGTGCCAGTAGTCCCCGGCAGGGGAGCACTGAAGCTTTCTTT. This encodes CASSPRQGSTEAFF.